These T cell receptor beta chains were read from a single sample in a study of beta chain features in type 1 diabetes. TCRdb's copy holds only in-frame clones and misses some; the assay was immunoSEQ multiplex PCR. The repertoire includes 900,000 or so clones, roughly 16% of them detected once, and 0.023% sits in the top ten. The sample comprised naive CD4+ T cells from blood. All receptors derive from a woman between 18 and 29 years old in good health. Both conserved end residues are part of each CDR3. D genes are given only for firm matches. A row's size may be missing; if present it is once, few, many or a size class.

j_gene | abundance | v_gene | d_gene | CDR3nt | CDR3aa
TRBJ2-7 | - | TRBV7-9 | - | TGTGCCAGCAGCCCTGGGGGGAGTGAGCAGTACTTC | CASSPGGSEQYF
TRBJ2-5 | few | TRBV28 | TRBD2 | TGTGCCAGCAGTTCCCAGGGTAGCGGGAGCGGTGGGACCCAGTACTTC | CASSSQGSGSGGTQYF
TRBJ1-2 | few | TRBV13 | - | TGTGCCAGCAGCTTAGAATTCCGGCTTTGGGGTCATTATGGCTACACCTTC | CASSLEFRLWGHYGYTF
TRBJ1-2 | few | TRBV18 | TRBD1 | TGTGCCAGCTCACCGACAGGGCCTAACTATGGCTACACCTTC | CASSPTGPNYGYTF
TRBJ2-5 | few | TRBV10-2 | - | TGCGCCAGCAGTGTCGCCACAGGCGGGACCCAGTACTTC | CASSVATGGTQYF
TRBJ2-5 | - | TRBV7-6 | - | TGTGCCAGCAGCTTAGCCCTCCTTCAAGAGACCCAGTACTTC | CASSLALLQETQYF
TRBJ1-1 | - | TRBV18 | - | TGTGCCAGCTCACCGTCGGACGGGAACACTGAAGCTTTCTTT | CASSPSDGNTEAFF
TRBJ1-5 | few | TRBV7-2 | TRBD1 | TGTGCCAGCAGCCTGAGGGCCGGGACAGGGATCGTCGGCAATCAGCCCCAGCATTTT | CASSLRAGTGIVGNQPQHF
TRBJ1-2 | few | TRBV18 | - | TGTGCCAGCTCACCTCAATCGGACAGTCAGAGCTATGGCTACACCTTC | CASSPQSDSQSYGYTF
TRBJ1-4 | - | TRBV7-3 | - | TGTGCCAGCAGCGGGAGGACAGATGAAAAACTGTTTTTT | CASSGRTDEKLFF
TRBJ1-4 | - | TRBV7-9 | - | TGTGCCAGCAGCTTAGTAACCAAAGGGGAAAAACTGTTTTTT | CASSLVTKGEKLFF
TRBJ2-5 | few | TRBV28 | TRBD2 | TGTGCCAGCAGCCCCAGCGGGAGGGCCGCTCTAAACTTC | CASSPSGRAALNF
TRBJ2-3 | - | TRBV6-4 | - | TGTGCCAGCAGTGATAATCTGGGAACAGGGCACCCGCAGTATTTT | CASSDNLGTGHPQYF
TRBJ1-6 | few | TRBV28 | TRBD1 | TGTGCCAGCAGTTTATTCAGGGGGGACACGCGTAATTCACCCCTCCACTTT | CASSLFRGDTRNSPLHF
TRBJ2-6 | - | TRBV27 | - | TGTGCCAGCACACACAGGACCTCTGGGGCCAACGTCCTGACTTTC | CASTHRTSGANVLTF
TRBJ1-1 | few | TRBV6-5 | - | TGTGCCAGCAGCCCCGGGCCCTTCACTGAAGCTTTCTTT | CASSPGPFTEAFF
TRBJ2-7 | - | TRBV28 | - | TGTGCCAGCAGACCGGGACTCCTCTACGAGCAGTACTTC | CASRPGLLYEQYF
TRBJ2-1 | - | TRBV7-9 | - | TGTGCCAGCAGCTTAGTTCTTTATGGGACTGTCAAGTTCTTC | CASSLVLYGTVKFF
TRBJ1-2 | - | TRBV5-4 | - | TGTGCCAGCAGCTTGATGGGGAATTTTGGTGGCTACACCTTC | CASSLMGNFGGYTF
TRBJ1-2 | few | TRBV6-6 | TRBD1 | TGTGCCAGCAGTACCCGACAGGGTGGCTACACCTTC | CASSTRQGGYTF
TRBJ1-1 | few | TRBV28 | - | TGTGCCAGCAGCGAAGGAATGAACACTGAAGCTTTCTTT | CASSEGMNTEAFF
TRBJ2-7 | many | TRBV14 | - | TGTGCCAGCAGCCGGCACGGCACCTACGAGCAGTACTTC | CASSRHGTYEQYF
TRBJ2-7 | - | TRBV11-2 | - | TGTGCCAGCGGCACGGGCTACGAGCAGTACTTC | CASGTGYEQYF
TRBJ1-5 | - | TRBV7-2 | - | TGTGCCAGCAGCTTCTCTGGACCCGATCAGCATTTT | CASSFSGPDQHF
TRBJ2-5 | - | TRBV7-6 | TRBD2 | TGTGCCAGCACCCTAGGGGCTAGCGGGGACGAGACCCAGTACTTC | CASTLGASGDETQYF
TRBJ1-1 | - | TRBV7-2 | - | TGTGCCAGCACCCCTCAGGGAGTGAACACTGAAGCTTTCTTT | CASTPQGVNTEAFF
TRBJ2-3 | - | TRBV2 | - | TGTGCCAGCAGTGGCGGAATCACAGATACGCAGTATTTT | CASSGGITDTQYF
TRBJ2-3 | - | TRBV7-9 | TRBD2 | TGTGCCAGCAGCTTCGGACTAGCGGCAGATACGCAGTATTTT | CASSFGLAADTQYF
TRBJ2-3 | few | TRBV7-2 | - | TGTGCCAGCAGCTTGGGCGGAGCGGTAACAGATACGCAGTATTTT | CASSLGGAVTDTQYF
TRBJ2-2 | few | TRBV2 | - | TGTGCCAGCAGTGAACTGGAGGGGTGGGCCGGGGAGCTGTTTTTT | CASSELEGWAGELFF
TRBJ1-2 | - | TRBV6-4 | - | TGTGCCAGCCGAGACGAGGGTAACTATGGCTACACCTTC | CASRDEGNYGYTF
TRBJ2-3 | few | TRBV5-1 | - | TGCGCCAGCAGCTTTGGGGGCTTGCTTGCAGATACGCAGTATTTT | CASSFGGLLADTQYF
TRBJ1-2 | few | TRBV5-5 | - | TGTGCCAGCAGCTCGGGACCAGGGCCTAACTATGGCTACACCTTC | CASSSGPGPNYGYTF
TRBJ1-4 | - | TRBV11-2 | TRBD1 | TGTGCCAGCAGCTCCCGCAGGGGGCCTGAAAAACTGTTTTTT | CASSSRRGPEKLFF
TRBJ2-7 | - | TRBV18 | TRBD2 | TGTGCCAGCTCAGCGGGACTAGCGGGAGGTCTTCCCTACGAGCAGTACTTC | CASSAGLAGGLPYEQYF
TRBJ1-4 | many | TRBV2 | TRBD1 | TGTGCCAGCAGCCTGATGGGACAGGTTGGGGAAAAACTGTTTTTT | CASSLMGQVGEKLFF
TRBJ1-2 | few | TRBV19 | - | TGTGCCAGCCGCCAGACCCGACCAGATCTAGGCTACACCTTC | CASRQTRPDLGYTF
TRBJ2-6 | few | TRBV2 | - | TGTGCCAGCAGTCCGGGACGGGGATCCTCTGGGGCCAACGTCCTGACTTTC | CASSPGRGSSGANVLTF
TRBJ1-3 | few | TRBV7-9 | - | TGTGCCAGCTCCTCCGGCCAGGGGCTGGAAGGAAACACCATATATTTT | CASSSGQGLEGNTIYF
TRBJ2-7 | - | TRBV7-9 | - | TGTGCCAGCAGTCGCCTGGGGAGGACAACCTACGAGCAGTACTTC | CASSRLGRTTYEQYF
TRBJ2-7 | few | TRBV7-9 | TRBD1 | TGTGCCACCCCCAGGGGGTCGGGCGAGCAGTACTTC | CATPRGSGEQYF
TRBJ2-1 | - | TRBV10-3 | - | TGTGCCATCAGTGGTGTCGGGACAAACAATGAGCAGTTCTTC | CAISGVGTNNEQFF
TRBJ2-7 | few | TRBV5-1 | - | TGCGCCAGCAGCTTGATTCGTGGCTCCTACGAGCAGTACTTC | CASSLIRGSYEQYF
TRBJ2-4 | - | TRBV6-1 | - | TGTGCCAGCAGTGACGGTAGCGGACGCTTGGGCATTCAGTACTTC | CASSDGSGRLGIQYF
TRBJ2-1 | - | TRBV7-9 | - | TGTGCCAGCAGCTTACTTTTCCCGATTAACGGGAATGAGCAGTTCTTC | CASSLLFPINGNEQFF
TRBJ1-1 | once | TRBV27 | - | TGTGCCAGCAGTTACGAGTTCACTGAAGCTTTCTTT | CASSYEFTEAFF
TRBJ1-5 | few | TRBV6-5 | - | TGTGCCAGCAGCCGCGGGACGATAAGGAAGGCCCAGCATTTT | CASSRGTIRKAQHF
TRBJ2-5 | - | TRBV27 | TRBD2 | TGTGCCAGCAGTTCTCGCGGGAGGGGAACAGAGACCCAGTACTTC | CASSSRGRGTETQYF
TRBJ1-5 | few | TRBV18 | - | TGTGCCAGCTCACCACCGGGCGGGGTGGATCAGCCCCAGCATTTT | CASSPPGGVDQPQHF
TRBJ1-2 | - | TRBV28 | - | TGTGCCAGCAGTTTAGGTGGGATTAACTATGGCTACACCTTC | CASSLGGINYGYTF